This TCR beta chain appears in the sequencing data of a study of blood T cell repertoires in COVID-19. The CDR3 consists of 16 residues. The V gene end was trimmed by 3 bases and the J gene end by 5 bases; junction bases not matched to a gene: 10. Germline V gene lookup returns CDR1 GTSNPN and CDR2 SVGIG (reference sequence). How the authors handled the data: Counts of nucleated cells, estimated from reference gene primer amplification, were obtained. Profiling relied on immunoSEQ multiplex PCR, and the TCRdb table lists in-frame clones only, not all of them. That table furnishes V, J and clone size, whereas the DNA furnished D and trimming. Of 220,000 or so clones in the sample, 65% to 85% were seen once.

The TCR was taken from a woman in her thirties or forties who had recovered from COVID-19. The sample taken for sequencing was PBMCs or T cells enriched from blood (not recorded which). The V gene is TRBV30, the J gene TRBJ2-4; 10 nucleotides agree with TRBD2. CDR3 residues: CAWSLPRTSGQNIQYF. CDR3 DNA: TGTGCCTGGAGCCTACCCCGGACTAGCGGCCAAAACATTCAGTACTTC. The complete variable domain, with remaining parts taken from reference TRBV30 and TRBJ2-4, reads SQTIHQWPATLVQPVGSPLSLECTVEGTSNPNLYWYRQAAGRGLQLLFYSVGIGQISSEVPQNLSASRPQDRQFILSSKKLLLSDSGFYLCAWSLPRTSGQNIQYFGAGTRLSVL.